The clone carrying this T cell receptor (beta chain) has just one count. The germline CDR1 and CDR2 sequences are MNHNY and SVGAGI (reference sequence). The CDR3 is made up of 15 amino acids. The trim removed 5 bases at V and 7 bases at J, leaving 5 bases unmatched. These data belong to a study of blood T cell repertoires in COVID-19. On the study more broadly: COVID-19 samples from acute and convalescent phases originated in the United States, Italy and Spain.

Sequencing used immunoSEQ multiplex PCR; TCRdb keeps in-frame clones, though not all of them. The table shows about 98,000 clones, with around 73% occurring only once. This receptor was identified in a man in his sixties with active or convalescent COVID-19. Sequencing was performed on peripheral blood. V and J are TRBV6-6 and TRBJ2-1; 13 bases align to TRBD2. CDR3 DNA sequence: TGTGCCAGCAGTACACCGGGACTAGCGGGGAATGAGCAGTTCTTC. Translation gives CASSTPGLAGNEQFF.